These T cell receptor beta chains were read from a single sample in a study of cytomegalovirus exposure and HLA in healthy donors. TCRdb's table, derived via immunoSEQ multiplex PCR, lists solely in-frame clones and lacks some. The profile shows 90,000 to 110,000 clones, just under 80% of them singletons. Sequencing used PBMCs. The origin of the receptors is a man aged 25-45 years in good health and CMV-seronegative. Both conserved end residues are part of each CDR3. Fields, in order: D gene, V gene, clone size, J gene, CDR3 DNA, CDR3 protein. A D gene is named only where the DNA matches it firmly. The size entry is marked missing in some rows and otherwise reads once, few, many or a size class.

>.|TRBV5-1|once|TRBJ2-7
TGCGCCAGCAGCTTGGCTGGGGCGGCCTACGAGCAGTACTTC
CASSLAGAAYEQYF
>.|TRBV5-6|.|TRBJ2-6
TGTGCCAGCAGCCGAATGCAGGGTTCTGGGGCCAACGTCCTGACTTTC
CASSRMQGSGANVLTF
>TRBD1|TRBV7-9|.|TRBJ1-6
TGTGCCAGCAGAAGACAGGGGAATAATTCACCCCTCCACTTT
CASRRQGNNSPLHF
>TRBD1|TRBV7-2|.|TRBJ1-4
TGTGCCAGCAGTAAACCGGGACAGGGTTTAGGGAGTGAAAAACTGTTTTTT
CASSKPGQGLGSEKLFF
>.|TRBV4-3|.|TRBJ2-5
TGCGCCAGCAGCCAAGATCAGGAGGAGGAGGGGCTACAAGAGACCCAGTACTTC
CASSQDQEEEGLQETQYF
>.|TRBV15|.|TRBJ2-3
TGTGCCACCAGCAGAAAGGAAGCGGATACGCAGTATTTT
CATSRKEADTQYF
>TRBD1|TRBV7-7|.|TRBJ2-2
TGTGCCAGCAGCCCTACAATTGGACAGGGTTTCGGACTGGCCGGGGAGCTGTTTTTT
CASSPTIGQGFGLAGELFF
>.|TRBV6-6|few|TRBJ1-1
TGTGCCAGCAGTTATGACGACAGATTGAACACTGAAGCTTTCTTT
CASSYDDRLNTEAFF
>.|TRBV10-3|.|TRBJ2-7
TGTGCCATCAGTGGTGGGAGCTCCTACGAGCAGTACTTC
CAISGGSSYEQYF
>TRBD1|TRBV2|few|TRBJ2-3
TGTGCCAGCAGTCCCGGACAGGGTACTTTCTATTTT
CASSPGQGTFYF
>.|TRBV5-5|once|TRBJ1-5
TGTGCCAGCAGCTTCCGTCAGGTTGGCAATCAGCCCCAGCATTTT
CASSFRQVGNQPQHF
>TRBD1|TRBV14|.|TRBJ2-7
TGTGCCAGCAGCCCACCAGACAGGGGCATCTACGAGCAGTACTTC
CASSPPDRGIYEQYF
>TRBD2|TRBV6-5|.|TRBJ2-5
TGTGCCAGCAGTTACACTAGCGGGGGGGCCGAGACCCAGTACTTC
CASSYTSGGAETQYF
>TRBD1|TRBV7-7|.|TRBJ2-3
TGTGCTAGCAGCCGGGACAGGGGGGCGGATACGCAGTATTTT
CASSRDRGADTQYF
>.|TRBV4-1|.|TRBJ2-7
TGCGCCAGCAGCCAGGTCCTGGGCACCTACGAGCAGTACTTC
CASSQVLGTYEQYF
>.|TRBV4-3|few|TRBJ1-1
TGCGCCAGCAGCCAAATCCGGGGAACGAAAACTGAAGCTTTCTTT
CASSQIRGTKTEAFF
>.|TRBV4-3|few|TRBJ1-1
TGCGCCAGCAGCCAAGAAAGCGGGAGAACTGAAGCTTTCTTT
CASSQESGRTEAFF
>.|TRBV7-2|.|TRBJ1-5
TGTGCCAGCAGCTTAATGTCGAATCAGCCCCAGCATTTT
CASSLMSNQPQHF
>TRBD1|TRBV18|.|TRBJ1-4
TGTGCCAGCTCACCGCGGACAGGGGGCAGTGAAAAACTGTTTTTT
CASSPRTGGSEKLFF
>TRBD1|TRBV10-1|.|TRBJ2-3
TGCGCCAGCAGTGCTCGACAGGGGTCAGCAGATACGCAGTATTTT
CASSARQGSADTQYF
>.|TRBV19|.|TRBJ2-2
TGTGCCAGTAGTTCCCTCCCGGGAGACGCAACCGGGGAGCTGTTTTTT
CASSSLPGDATGELFF
>.|TRBV11-2|once|TRBJ1-5
TGTGCCAGCAGCTCCACGGGGGGCGGTCAGCCCCAGCATTTT
CASSSTGGGQPQHF